This TCR beta chain derives from a study of molecular identifiers for immune sequencing clone quantification. MiXCR was run by TCRdb on the PCR reads, yielding one entry per CDR3 protein. This table has around 460,000 distinct CDR3 sequences, around 21% appearing once. Sorting selected naive CD8 T cells with a CD8+CD4-CCR7+CD45RA+ phenotype. The CDR3 consists of 15 residues. Trimming cost V 3 bases and J 5 bases, with 16 bases left between them. Germline V gene sequence: CDR1 SNHLY, CDR2 FYNNEI. Material for sequencing was naive CD8+ T cells from blood, with Jurkat cell RNA spiked in. Described subset: FACS-sorted CD8+CD4-CCR7+CD45RA+ naive T cells. The chain joins TRBV2 to TRBJ1-1; the D gene is possibly TRBD1 (6 bases). This TCR derives from a human donor in good health. Some libraries in this study had Jurkat cell RNA spiked in. The CDR3 reads CASSDLGGGATEAFF. DNA for the CDR3: TGTGCCAGCAGTGATCTCGGCGGGGGCGCAACTGAAGCTTTCTTT.